The next 11 T cell receptor beta chains were all read from a single sample in a study of cytomegalovirus exposure and HLA in healthy donors (dated by TCRdb to the late 2010s). Preparation of the library involved the immunoSEQ multiplex PCR assay. As stored in TCRdb, this immuneACCESS dataset retains in-frame rearrangements with V and J assigned. A fraction of the clones does not appear; measured against another copy, unresolved V genes explain less than half of the discrepancy, and the remainder lacks a known reason. This sample comprises under 150,000 clones, 80% to 90% of them detected only once. The ten largest clonotypes hold about 1.5% of the sample. The specimen was PBMCs. These receptor sequences come from a woman in her thirties in good health and CMV-seronegative.

The V call is TRBV4-1, the J call TRBJ1-2, with 8 nucleotides matching TRBD1. Germline-derived CDR1 and CDR2 are MGHRA and YSYEKL. V was clipped by 4 bases and J by 6 bases; unmatched bases: 7. This CDR3 contains 14 residues. In DNA form, the CDR3 reads TGCGCCAGCAGCCTTTCAGGGGGCGAGAATGGCTACACCTTC. As protein: CASSLSGGENGYTF.

This clone appeared a few times. Other DNA sequences in this specimen translate into the identical CDR3. The V and J genes are TRBV30 and TRBJ1-5, with a possible D match to TRBD1 (5 bases). V was trimmed by 0 bases and J by 6 bases, leaving 12 bases between them. CDR1 is GTSNPN, CDR2 SVGIG, per germline (reference sequence). The CDR3 totals 14 residues. As DNA, the CDR3 is TGTGCCTGGAGTGTAGGGCAGGGCGGTCAGCCCCAGCATTTT. Translated: CAWSVGQGGQPQHF.

The chain couples TRBV7-9 to TRBJ1-1; D is unresolved. The ends were cut back, 5 bases at V and 4 bases at J, with 11 bases in the middle. This CDR3 spans 13 amino acids. Germline CDR1 SEHNR, CDR2 FQNEAQ (reference sequence). CDR3 bases: TGTGCCAGCAGCGCCGAGAGTTTCACTGAAGCTTTCTTT. Amino acid sequence: CASSAESFTEAFF.

The V and J genes are TRBV6-5 and TRBJ1-2; D remains ambiguous. Trimming took 6 bases from V and 5 from J, leaving 13 bases between them. Germline CDR1 and CDR2: MNHEY and SVGAGI. The CDR3 loop spans 13 amino acids. DNA of the CDR3: TGTGCCAGCAGCAACGTGCGAGATTATGGCTACACCTTC. Translating gives CASSNVRDYGYTF.

The rearrangement links TRBV7-9 to TRBJ1-1, with D tentatively TRBD1 (6 bases). Germline V CDR1 and CDR2: SEHNR, FQNEAQ (reference sequence). V was pared by 5 bases and J by 1 base, with 11 bases between. The CDR3 covers 14 residues. The CDR3 sequence: CASSPPTGNTEAFF. For the CDR3, the DNA is TGTGCCAGCAGCCCGCCGACAGGGAACACTGAAGCTTTCTTT.

The V and J genes are TRBV7-2 and TRBJ1-5; TRBD1 matches 9 bases. Unmatched junction bases numbered 6, after V lost 5 bases and J lost 7 bases. In germline, CDR1 is SGHTA, CDR2 FQGNSA. This CDR3 has 14 residues. The CDR3 DNA is TGTGCCAGCAGCGCCACAGGGGGCGGGCAGCCCCAGCATTTT. Translating gives CASSATGGGQPQHF.

V and J are TRBV6-1 and TRBJ2-7; TRBD2 aligns across 7 bases. The CDR3 covers 15 residues. CDR1 and CDR2 from the germline V gene are MNHNS and SASEGT. V lost 1 base, J lost 7 bases, and 10 bases stayed unmatched. In DNA form, the CDR3 reads TGTGCCAGCAGTGAAGATCTGGGGGGGGTGGGGGAGCAGTACTTC. It specifies CASSEDLGGVGEQYF.

This clone was seen only once. The chain joins TRBV7-9 to TRBJ1-2; the D gene is possibly TRBD1 (5 bases). Germline-derived CDR1 and CDR2 are SEHNR and FQNEAQ (reference sequence). This CDR3 is 13 amino acids long. The V end was cut by 6 bases, the J end by 5 bases, with 13 bases between. The CDR3 DNA reads as TGTGCCAGCAGACTGAACGACAGATATGGCTACACCTTC. Its protein is CASRLNDRYGYTF.

This clone occurred once. The V and J genes are TRBV4-3 and TRBJ2-6, with 7 bases matching TRBD1. Losses at the gene ends were 3 bases for V and 2 bases for J; bases not matched to a gene: 1. This CDR3 spans 15 amino acids. The germline CDR1 and CDR2 sequences are LGHNA and YSLEER. CDR3 sequence reads: CASSHDRAGANVLTF. CDR3 DNA sequence: TGCGCCAGCAGCCACGACAGGGCTGGGGCCAACGTCCTGACTTTC.

The chain carries TRBV4-2 and TRBJ2-3; no clear D. Trimming took off 1 base at V and 0 bases at J, with 8 bases between the two ends. Germline CDR1 LGHNA, CDR2 YNFKEQ. The CDR3 contains 15 residues. The CDR3 DNA sequence: TGTGCCAGCAGCCAAGTAGGAGCGAGCACAGATACGCAGTATTTT. This sequence encodes CASSQVGASTDTQYF.

The V and J genes are TRBV7-2 and TRBJ2-7; maybe TRBD1 (6 bases). Germline lookup yields CDR1 SGHTA and CDR2 FQGNSA. The CDR3 is made up of 14 amino acids. Trimming removed 6 bases at V and 0 bases at J, with 12 bases between. CDR3 region: CASSSQGSSYEQYF. CDR3 nucleotides: TGTGCCAGCAGTTCGCAGGGGAGCTCCTACGAGCAGTACTTC.